The rows below give T cell receptor beta chains drawn from one sample of a study of response to subunit inactivated influenza vaccine. In TCRdb, the RT-PCR reads were re-called with MiXCR into one record per CDR3 protein. The sample contains about 540,000 distinct CDR3 sequences, 20% to 25% of which appear only once. The sample also formed part of further work on T cells expressing NK-cell markers.

The specimen comprised CD4+ T cells sorted from PBMCs, sampled about 11 days after vaccination. The receptors shown here come from a man aged 50-60 years who received an inactivated influenza vaccine. Each CDR3 is given with its conserved first and last residue. D genes are given only for firm matches. Clone size is not always given. Where it is, it says once, few, many or a class for expanded clones.

TRBV6-1	TRBD1	TRBJ2-1	.	TGTGCCAGCAGGATAGGACAGGGTCAGAATGAGCAGTTCTTC	CASRIGQGQNEQFF
TRBV7-9	.	TRBJ2-5	.	TGTGCCAGCAGCTTGCAGGGCAGAGTGCGAAGGGAGACCCAGTACTTC	CASSLQGRVRRETQYF
TRBV7-8	TRBD2	TRBJ2-3	few	TGTGCCAGCAGCTTAGTCGGGAGGGGGACAGATACGCAGTATTTT	CASSLVGRGTDTQYF
TRBV10-3	.	TRBJ2-3	.	TGTGCCATCAGTGATAAAGGGCGGGCCTCGGGAGATACGCAGTATTTT	CAISDKGRASGDTQYF
TRBV3-1	TRBD2	TRBJ2-1	few	TGTGCCAGCAGCGAGCCGGGACTAGCGGGAGTCGGGGCGCAGTTCTTC	CASSEPGLAGVGAQFF
TRBV6-5	.	TRBJ2-7	.	TGTGCCAGCAGTTTGGAGGCAGGAGTCTACGAGCAGTACTTC	CASSLEAGVYEQYF
TRBV12-3/TRBV12-4	.	TRBJ1-4	.	TGTGCCAGCAGTCCCCGGGGCAGAACTAATGAAAAACTGTTTTTT	CASSPRGRTNEKLFF
TRBV28	.	TRBJ1-1	.	TGTGCCAGCAGCATCGGACAAGAGAACACTGAAGCTTTCTTT	CASSIGQENTEAFF
TRBV7-8	TRBD2	TRBJ2-2	.	TGTGCCAGCAGCTTGACTAGCGGGAGTGGCGGGGAGCTGTTTTTT	CASSLTSGSGGELFF
TRBV5-5	TRBD1	TRBJ2-1	few	TGTGCCAGCAGCTTGGCGGGACAGAACCTCAATGAGCAGTTCTTC	CASSLAGQNLNEQFF
TRBV7-2	.	TRBJ2-2	once	TGTGCCAGCAGCTTGAGATGGAACACCGGGGAGCTGTTTTTT	CASSLRWNTGELFF
TRBV20-1	TRBD2	TRBJ2-7	.	TGCAGTGCTACCTCGATGGGACTAGCGGGAGATTGGATTTACGAGCAGTACTTC	CSATSMGLAGDWIYEQYF
TRBV28	.	TRBJ2-3	few	TGTGCCAGCACCGTTATGCGGGACGCAGATACGCAGTATTTT	CASTVMRDADTQYF
TRBV19	.	TRBJ2-5	.	TGTGCCAGTAGTATTAGAAGCAGCCAAGAGACCCAGTACTTC	CASSIRSSQETQYF
TRBV7-2	.	TRBJ2-5	.	TGTGCCAGCAGCTTAGTGATCTCCAGGAAAGAGACCCAGTACTTC	CASSLVISRKETQYF
TRBV6-2/TRBV6-3	.	TRBJ2-7	many	TGTGCCAGCAGCTCCGGGACTCCCTACGAGCAGTACTTC	CASSSGTPYEQYF
TRBV7-9	.	TRBJ1-4	few	TGTGCCAGCAGCTTAAACAGGGCTGAGGAAAAACTGTTTTTT	CASSLNRAEEKLFF
TRBV3-1	TRBD2	TRBJ2-1	.	TGTGCCAGCAGCCAAGATCTTGATACGAGCGGGGCTTACAATGAGCAGTTCTTC	CASSQDLDTSGAYNEQFF